This TCR beta chain appears in the sequencing data of a study of cytomegalovirus exposure and HLA in healthy donors. Notes on the study in general: According to a subsequent analysis, TCR clusters from the first cohort were inclined to appear together in the 130 or so validation repertoires.

Concerning this clone: Its target is not known.

In germline, CDR1 is SQVTM, CDR2 ANQGSEA. Trimming pared 3 bases from V and 8 bases from J, leaving 13 bases between. CDR3 length equals 13 residues. The method was immunoSEQ multiplex PCR; TCRdb's version includes in-frame clones alone and lacks a portion of them. This sample carries around 250,000 clones, around 89% of them seen once, and the ten largest clones take around 0.34%. Sequencing used PBMCs. This TCR was recovered from a woman in her late teens or twenties in good health and CMV-seronegative. This chain links TRBV29-1 with TRBJ1-4; D is perhaps TRBD1 (5 bases). The CDR3: CSVEPLRVEKLFF. The CDR3, as DNA: TGCAGCGTTGAGCCACTCAGGGTAGAAAAACTGTTTTTT.